Shown below are 32 T cell receptor beta chains from a single sample sequenced in a study of cytomegalovirus exposure and HLA in healthy donors. With 60 Vbeta and 13 Jbeta primers, the PCR was carried out. Data came from immunoSEQ multiplex PCR; TCRdb stores just in-frame clones and leaves some out. The sample has 100,000 to 150,000 clones, 70% to 75% seen once. The sequencing input was PBMCs. The receptors stem from a male donor in good health and CMV-seronegative.

The chain couples TRBV5-1 to TRBJ2-3; the D gene is possibly TRBD1 (6 bases). The length of the CDR3 is 18 residues. CDR1 and CDR2 from the germline V gene are SGHRS and YFSETQ. The V gene lost 4 bases and the J gene lost 2 bases, with 23 bases spanning the gap. The CDR3 here is CASSTGQQPGFHTDTQYF. The CDR3 coding sequence is TGCGCCAGCAGCACTGGACAGCAACCCGGCTTTCACACAGATACGCAGTATTTT. Full variable domain (remainder filled in from reference TRBV5-1 and TRBJ2-3): KAGVTQTPRYLIKTRGQQVTLSCSPISGHRSVSWYQQTPGQGLQFLFEYFSETQRNKGNFPGRFSGRQFSNSRSEMNVSTLELGDSALYLCASSTGQQPGFHTDTQYFGPGTRLTVL.

This chain joins TRBV29-1 and TRBJ1-2; D is undetermined. Germline CDR1 and CDR2: SQVTM and ANQGSEA. The CDR3 loop spans 15 amino acids. Trimming stripped 1 base from V and 2 bases from J, with 14 bases between. The CDR3 DNA is TGCAGCGTTGAAGGGTTGGCCCTGAGGAACTATGGCTACACCTTC. This codes for CSVEGLALRNYGYTF.

V and J are TRBV9 and TRBJ2-7; D not certain. V was cut by 0 bases and J by 0 bases, with 13 bases left in between. The germline V gene encodes CDR1 SGDLS and CDR2 YYNGEE. The CDR3 consists of 16 residues. Here the CDR3 reads CASSVDPAGSSYEQYF. The DNA of the CDR3 is TGTGCCAGCAGCGTAGACCCCGCAGGTAGCTCCTACGAGCAGTACTTC.

V is TRBV28 and J is TRBJ1-5; the match to TRBD1 covers 9 bases. J was trimmed by 4 bases and V by 9 bases; bases with no gene match: 13. The CDR3 totals 16 residues. Germline CDR1 MDHEN, CDR2 SYDVKM. The CDR3 is CASYPPGQGKNQPQHF. CDR3 DNA: TGTGCCAGTTATCCTCCCGGACAGGGGAAGAATCAGCCCCAGCATTTT.

CDR3 coding DNA: TGTGCCAGCAGCTTCAGGGGACAGGGGGCACAAGAGACCCAGTACTTC. Translation: CASSFRGQGAQETQYF. The V call is TRBV9, the J call TRBJ2-5; 12 bases are a match to TRBD1. CDR1 SGDLS and CDR2 YYNGEE come from the germline V gene. J gave up 2 bases and V 4 bases, and 6 bases lay outside the gene matches. The CDR3 totals 16 residues.

This clone has only one observation. The rearrangement uses TRBV28 and TRBJ1-5; possibly TRBD1 for D (6 bases). The germline V gene encodes CDR1 MDHEN and CDR2 SYDVKM. Trimming took 2 bases from V and 6 from J, leaving 14 bases between them. The CDR3 totals 15 residues. This CDR3 is CASSLPGQNFQPQHF. In nucleotides, the CDR3 is TGTGCCAGCAGTTTACCCGGACAGAATTTTCAGCCCCAGCATTTT.

This clone was counted a single time. CDR3 coding DNA: TGTGCCAGCAGTTCCCGCCCCGTCGACAGGGTTCCCGAGCAGTACTTC. This encodes CASSSRPVDRVPEQYF. V usage is TRBV28 and J usage is TRBJ2-5, with 7 bases fitting TRBD1. The better agreement between TRBJ2-7 and the DNA end casts doubt on the J call. Germline loops: CDR1 MDHEN, CDR2 SYDVKM. The CDR3 runs 16 residues.

This sequence joins TRBV27 and TRBJ1-2, with 8 bases aligning to TRBD1. Germline CDR1 is MNHEY and CDR2 is SMNVEV (reference sequence). V lost 6 bases, J lost 6 bases, and 6 bases stayed unmatched. The CDR3 totals 13 residues. CDR3 DNA sequence: TGTGCCAGCAGATTACAGGGGGAGAATGGCTACACCTTC. Its protein product is CASRLQGENGYTF.

This chain joins TRBV5-1 and TRBJ2-7; TRBD1 aligns across 9 bases. V trimming: 0 bases; J trimming: 4 bases; junction bases outside the gene matches: 8. Germline lookup yields CDR1 SGHRS and CDR2 YFSETQ. The CDR3 length is 16 residues. DNA of the CDR3: TGCGCCAGCAGCTTGGCCTCGGGACAGGGACTATACGAGCAGTACTTC. Amino acid sequence: CASSLASGQGLYEQYF.

V usage is TRBV21-1 and J usage is TRBJ1-5; the table's D call TRBD1 went unverified against the DNA. TRBV21-1 is listed as a pseudogene. The CDR3 totals 13 residues. CDR3 region: CASSQGSNQPQHF. CDR3 bases: TGTGCCAGCTCCCAGGGGAGCAATCAGCCCCAGCATTTT.

V and J are TRBV30 and TRBJ2-2, with D unclear. V was trimmed by 4 bases and J by 0 bases, leaving 9 bases between them. The V gene's germline CDR1 is GTSNPN and CDR2 SVGIG (reference sequence). This CDR3 contains 14 residues. CDR3 amino acids: CAWNYDSNTGELFF. The CDR3 nucleotides are TGTGCCTGGAACTATGACTCGAACACCGGGGAGCTGTTTTTT.

The rearrangement uses TRBV7-9 and TRBJ2-3; D is perhaps TRBD1 (6 bases). The germline V and J ends were trimmed by 5 bases and 4 bases, with 13 bases remaining between them. This CDR3 has 14 amino acids. From germline, CDR1 is SEHNR and CDR2 FQNEAQ (reference sequence). CDR3 DNA sequence: TGTGCCAGCAGCCCACAGAGGGGGTCAGATACGCAGTATTTT. It codes for CASSPQRGSDTQYF.

This clone was seen a handful of times. This chain uses TRBV28 with TRBJ1-5; D is perhaps TRBD1 (5 bases). Germline values: CDR1 MDHEN, CDR2 SYDVKM. Trimming stripped 5 bases from V and 7 bases from J, with 24 bases between. The CDR3 is made up of 17 amino acids. CDR3 DNA sequence: TGTGCCAGCAGTCCGTGGGGGGGAGGGAAGGTGTACCAGCCCCAGCATTTT. As protein: CASSPWGGGKVYQPQHF.

This clone turned up a few times. This chain links TRBV13 with TRBJ1-2; unclear D gene. The germline V gene encodes CDR1 PRHDT and CDR2 FYEKMQ (reference sequence). V was trimmed by 3 bases and J by 8 bases, leaving 10 bases between them. This CDR3 has 12 residues. This chain's CDR3 is CASSFGREGYTF. The CDR3, as DNA: TGTGCCAGCAGCTTCGGTAGAGAGGGCTACACCTTC.

The V and J genes are TRBV20-1 and TRBJ2-7, with 8 bases matching TRBD1. Germline CDR1 reads DFQATT; CDR2 reads SNEGSKA (reference sequence). J was trimmed by 6 bases and V by 6 bases; bases with no gene match: 4. The CDR3 totals 11 residues. The CDR3 DNA follows: TGCAGTGCACGGACAGGGACCGAGCAGTACTTC. This codes for CSARTGTEQYF.

The chain has TRBV25-1 and TRBJ2-1, with a weak D call TRBD2 (5 bases). V gave up 1 base and J gave up 4 bases, with 11 bases separating them. The CDR3 contains 15 residues. Germline CDR1 and CDR2: MGHDK and SYGVNS. CDR3 in DNA: TGTGCCAGCAGTGAATTTCAATCGGGATACAATGAGCAGTTCTTC. This encodes CASSEFQSGYNEQFF.

The chain joins TRBV27 to TRBJ2-6; D is perhaps TRBD1 (6 bases). Per germline, CDR1 MNHEY and CDR2 SMNVEV (reference sequence). Trimming took off 6 bases at V and 1 base at J, with 10 bases between the two ends. This CDR3 region has 15 residues. The CDR3 DNA follows: TGTGCCAGCAGACAGGGTTTATCTGGGGCCAACGTCCTGACTTTC. Protein sequence: CASRQGLSGANVLTF.

This chain joins TRBV2 and TRBJ2-5, with D tentatively TRBD1 (6 bases). The closer fit of TRBJ2-7 to the DNA end suggests the J call may be wrong. The germline V gene has CDR1 SNHLY and CDR2 FYNNEI. This CDR3 region has 12 residues. CDR3 amino acids: CASSGTVSEQYF. For the CDR3, the DNA is TGTGCCAGCAGTGGGACAGTAAGCGAGCAGTACTTC.

J is TRBJ2-7 and V is TRBV30; the D gene is possibly TRBD1 (6 bases). Germline V lookup: CDR1 GTSNPN, CDR2 SVGIG (reference sequence). The CDR3 spans 11 residues. The ends were cut back, 2 bases at V and 4 bases at J, with 6 bases in the middle. The CDR3 DNA follows: TGTGCCTGGAGTCAGGGGTACGAGCAGTACTTC. Translating it yields CAWSQGYEQYF.

V and J are TRBV9 and TRBJ2-5, with 8 bases identical to TRBD2. Germline-derived CDR1 and CDR2 are SGDLS and YYNGEE. Trimming cost V 0 bases and J 2 bases; bases outside gene matches: 9. CDR3 length: 17 amino acids. CDR3 protein: CASSVDPRGGLQETQYF. CDR3 nucleotide sequence: TGTGCCAGCAGCGTAGATCCCCGGGGGGGGCTACAAGAGACCCAGTACTTC.

The count of this clone is one. This rearrangement joins TRBV7-2 to TRBJ2-1, with TRBD2 identical over 9 bases. The CDR3 sequence is 15 residues long. Germline V gene sequence: CDR1 SGHTA, CDR2 FQGNSA. The J segment lost 0 bases and the V segment lost 8 bases, leaving 5 bases of the junction unmatched. This CDR3 reads CASGRGGRSYNEQFF. The DNA for the CDR3 is TGTGCCAGCGGGCGGGGGGGGCGCTCCTACAATGAGCAGTTCTTC.

This clone was observed a few times. The chain recombines TRBV11-2 with TRBJ2-7, with D unclear. The CDR3 loop spans 12 amino acids. V dropped 4 bases and J dropped 5 bases, with 9 bases sitting between them. Per germline, CDR1 SGHAT and CDR2 FQNNGV. CDR3 DNA sequence: TGTGCCAGCAGCTCTCCCAGCGACGAGCAGTACTTC. It codes for CASSSPSDEQYF.

This rearrangement joins TRBV7-9 to TRBJ2-5, with a possible D match to TRBD2 (7 bases). Deletions cut 2 bases from V and 5 bases from J, with 15 bases between. There are 15 residues in the CDR3. Germline CDR1 SEHNR, CDR2 FQNEAQ (reference sequence). Here the CDR3 reads CASSLWAGAMETQYF. Here the CDR3 DNA reads TGTGCCAGCAGCTTATGGGCGGGGGCAATGGAGACCCAGTACTTC.

V gene TRBV28 combines with J gene TRBJ2-3; 8 bases fit TRBD1. The germline V gene has CDR1 MDHEN and CDR2 SYDVKM. CDR3 length equals 15 residues. Trimming at V came to 4 bases and at J to 3 bases, leaving 6 bases not matched to a gene. CDR3 protein: CASSSLGQGTDTQYF. The DNA for the CDR3 is TGTGCCAGCAGTTCCCTTGGACAGGGTACAGATACGCAGTATTTT.

This sequence joins TRBV7-6 and TRBJ2-7, with TRBD2 matching 10 bases. V gave up 4 bases and J gave up 2 bases; unmatched junction bases: 5. The CDR3 length is 15 residues. The germline V gene has CDR1 SGHVS and CDR2 FNYEAQ. The CDR3 region has the DNA TGTGCCAGCAGCTCGAATCTAGCGGGAGCCTACGAGCAGTACTTC. Protein sequence: CASSSNLAGAYEQYF.

This clone was seen a single time. This sequence joins TRBV7-6 and TRBJ1-1, with D hard to call. V lost 5 bases to trimming and J lost 8 bases, with 21 bases between them. Germline CDR1 reads SGHVS; CDR2 reads FNYEAQ. The CDR3 length is 15 residues. The CDR3: CASSPKHQMGTEAFF. The CDR3, as DNA: TGTGCCAGCAGCCCCAAACACCAAATGGGCACCGAAGCTTTCTTT.

This clone turned up a few times. V is TRBV7-2 and J is TRBJ2-7; no clear D gene. V lost 1 base and J 3 bases, leaving 7 bases between the germline ends. Looked up from germline, CDR1 is SGHTA and CDR2 is FQGNSA. The CDR3 covers 13 residues. The CDR3, as DNA: TGTGCCAGCAGCTTAGGACCAGGCTACGAGCAGTACTTC. Protein sequence: CASSLGPGYEQYF.

The rearrangement links TRBV6-1 to TRBJ1-3; TRBD1 agrees at 9 bases. The V segment lost 6 bases and the J segment 2 bases; nucleotides outside the gene matches: 5. Per germline, CDR1 MNHNS and CDR2 SASEGT. The CDR3 has 15 amino acids. The DNA of the CDR3 is TGTGCCAGCAGCCGGGACAGGGCCACTGGAAACACCATATATTTT. Translation gives CASSRDRATGNTIYF.

This clone is deemed medium-sized. CDR3 DNA: TGTGCCAGCAGCCAGCGAGACGGCTATGGCTACACCTTC. It yields the protein CASSQRDGYGYTF. V usage is TRBV6-5 and J usage is TRBJ1-2; no reliable D call. V lost 6 bases and J 4 bases, leaving 12 bases between the germline ends. The CDR3 length is 13 residues. The germline V gene has CDR1 MNHEY and CDR2 SVGAGI.

This clone was picked up a small number of times. The J gene is TRBJ1-6, the V gene TRBV5-6; D unclear. The CDR3 extends over 14 amino acids. The germline CDR1 and CDR2 sequences are SGHDT and YYEEEE. Trimming removed 4 bases from V and 7 bases from J, with 12 bases in between. The CDR3 is CASSHLARNSPLHF. The CDR3 nucleotides are TGTGCCAGCAGCCATTTAGCAAGGAATTCACCCCTCCACTTT.

V gene TRBV28 combines with J gene TRBJ1-1, with TRBD1 as a possible D gene (5 bases). This CDR3 region has 14 residues. The germline V gene has CDR1 MDHEN and CDR2 SYDVKM. Trimming removed 1 base at V and 6 bases at J, with 12 bases between. The CDR3 sequence: CASSLSNRGAEAFF. In nucleotides, the CDR3 is TGTGCCAGCAGTTTATCGAATAGGGGCGCTGAAGCTTTCTTT. Looking up the rest from reference TRBV28 and TRBJ1-1 gives the full variable domain: DVKVTQSSRYLVKRTGEKVFLECVQDMDHENMFWYRQDPGLGLRLIYFSYDVKMKEKGDIPEGYSVSREKKERFSLILESASTNQTSMYLCASSLSNRGAEAFFGQGTRLTVV.

The gene calls are TRBV27 and TRBJ2-7; 8 nucleotides match TRBD1. Germline loops: CDR1 MNHEY, CDR2 SMNVEV (reference sequence). The CDR3 runs to 16 residues. Germline trimming cut 6 bases from V and 9 bases from J; bases unmatched to any gene: 19. CDR3 residues: CASRTYRGQVILVQYF. Here the CDR3 DNA reads TGTGCCAGCAGGACTTATAGGGGACAGGTGATTTTGGTGCAGTACTTC.